This T cell receptor (beta chain) was recovered during a study of cytomegalovirus exposure and HLA in healthy donors (dated by TCRdb to 2017 to 2019). Broadly, across the study: In an earlier analysis of under 600 of the donors, 276 Gb of sequence data and some 100 million unique TCR beta sequences from about 190 million T cells were reported. An earlier analysis of 450 to 750 of the donors used high-throughput TCR beta sequencing to judge whether each TCR beta V gene segment behaved as functional or pseudogenic. The later analysis used no new phenotypic data to find candidate immune exposures, relying instead on TCR beta sequences and their occurrence across donors. On average, roughly 200,000 unique TCR beta nucleotide sequences were sequenced per donor among more than 350 genotyped donors of the cohort, with about 17% of those sequences being non-productive. Roughly five DR-DQ haplotypes were handled as single units for association and clustering, since linkage in the cohort was strong. Donor age, sex, ethnicity and CMV serostatus were collected together with the repertoire data. Among the roughly 400 genotyped donors, more than 70% belonged to the genetic ancestry cluster associated with self-reported Caucasian donors. High-throughput TCR immunosequencing, statistical association of individual TCRs with disease status, and machine learning were combined to predict cytomegalovirus infection status. Every discovery cohort repertoire had been produced on one sequencing platform. An early release covering more than 500 HLA-typed donors comprised about 300 gigabases of sequencing data and 85 million to 100 million unique TCR sequences. The study profiled the T cell repertoires of about 640 subjects by immunosequencing and related them to cytomegalovirus serostatus. The aim of the study was to test whether cataloging public T cell receptors could identify signatures of past pathogen exposure. Class I and class II HLA loci were covered by the typing at four-digit resolution. In addition to the first cohort of 650 to 800 subjects, a separate validation cohort of 120 different subjects was used. Typing coverage differed by locus: A, B, C, DRB1 and DQB1 were typed in about 620-630 donors, DQA1 in 522, DPA1 in roughly 590, and DPB1 in around 490. Genome-wide SNP genotypes for about 65% of the roughly 670 donors were used in a later genetic analysis, which treated that subset as a discovery cohort. A later analysis re-analyzed previously published TCR beta repertoires from about 730 donors and added high-resolution HLA genotyping to study TCR occurrence patterns.

Libraries were built with the immunoSEQ multiplex PCR assay. For the multiplex PCR, a mixture combining 60 forward primers for TCR Vbeta segments and 13 reverse primers for TCR Jbeta segments was used. Amplification of the CDR3 region of rearranged TCR beta genes was performed with a multiplex PCR assay on genomic DNA. Amplified TCR beta libraries were sequenced as 87-base-pair reads on the Illumina HiSeq System. Regarding the original processing steps: In a later analysis, some 80 million unique TCR beta chains were counted across the approximately 640 repertoires, and around 10 million of these chains were shared by at least two donors. A nearest-neighbor algorithm error-corrected the raw reads and collapsed the reads into unique sequences, merging closely related sequences to remove PCR and sequencing errors. V, D and J gene segments were assigned by aligning CDR3 sequences to IMGT reference sequences. For a sequence to be retained, a match of at least six nucleotides was required to both a V gene segment and a J gene segment. A rearrangement counted as productive if the CDR3 had no stop codons and remained in frame with V and J, and every other rearrangement counted as non-productive. Following IMGT convention, CDR3 was defined as the stretch from the second conserved V-encoded cysteine up to the conserved J-encoded phenylalanine. Sequences without an unambiguous match to a single V gene segment were excluded from the earlier analysis of about 640 of the donors. An earlier analysis of 587 of the donors called V segments functional above 56.7% productive rearrangements and segregating when the between-donor standard deviation exceeded 5%. A statistical classification framework was built to diagnose cytomegalovirus status from the catalog of TCR beta chain sequences. In a later analysis, TCR nucleotide sequences were compared against IMGT/GENE-DB human TR gene sequences so that V and J genes could be assigned. The TCRdist pipeline was used in a later analysis to assign CDR3 sequences and most-parsimonious VDJ recombination scenarios. A later analysis defined each TCR beta chain by its CDR3 amino acid sequence plus V-gene family, and excluded reads lacking a unique V-gene family. In a later analysis, a few hundred highly shared, low-generation-probability nucleotide sequences were removed to address suspected cross-contamination and a sequencing artifact. In a later analysis, a clonal expansion index was calculated for each public chain from normalized within-repertoire ranks of inferred template counts. In a later analysis, generation probabilities were computed with a VDJ recombination model fitted to out-of-frame rearrangements, and the resulting probabilities were checked against IGoR. In a later analysis, hypergeometric tests were used to score TCR-TCR, TCR-HLA and TCR-CMV co-occurrence, with a repertoire-size bias correction applied to TCR pairs. To estimate false discovery rates, a later analysis permuted the HLA or CMV assignments 20 times. In a later analysis, co-occurring TCRs were grouped using DBSCAN, and TCRdist sequence similarity was added for clustering within HLA-allele-positive subsets. Repertoires with fewer than 30,000 or more than 120,000 public chains were left out of co-occurrence clustering, as were a handful of repertoires with anomalous nucleotide sharing. The table was pulled from immuneACCESS by TCRdb, which kept in-frame rearrangements only. Such tables lose some clones; where checked, under half of the loss comes from unresolved V genes, and the rest has no known cause. V and J calls and clone size are as listed in that table; D and trimming were resolved from the DNA. Here the sample has under 150,000 clones; 80% occur a single time. In total, the top ten clones hold over 2.5% of the sample.

V is trimmed back by 2 bases and J by 2 bases, and the junction contains 0 bases that no gene match accounts for. The CDR3 holds 15 amino acids from the cysteine to the phenylalanine. Only the CDR3 region is kept as DNA, spanning 45 bases read in frame from base 1. The germline V gene specifies MNHEY as CDR1 and SVGAGI as CDR2. The cohort comprised around 690 healthy bone marrow donors. At the time of sampling, all cohort members were nominally healthy, though unrecorded immune exposures were likely present. The donor tested CMV seronegative, placing the donor among the approximately 360 seronegative members of the cohort. Every donor gave a peripheral blood sample, and the peripheral blood mononuclear cells from that sample were used for TCR beta sequencing. The Qiagen DNeasy Blood Extraction Kit was used to extract genomic DNA from the blood cell samples. The paper as a whole reports these results and caveats: In a later analysis, HLA-associated TCR beta chains showed more clonal expansion and lower generation probabilities than non-associated chains that were equally common. Because the 87-base-pair reads could not distinguish some IMGT-functional V segments, including TRBV6-2 and TRBV6-3, those segments were excluded. A later analysis reported that several top co-occurrence clusters appeared linked to parvovirus B19, influenza, CMV and Epstein-Barr virus. A later analysis associated approximately 17,000 TCR beta sequences with specific HLA alleles at a false discovery rate of 0.05. Only TCR beta chains were sequenced in this cohort, and the absence of alpha or paired-chain data limited detectable features. Roughly uniform sequencing depth across donors was assumed in presence/absence analyses, although this assumption may not hold. In a later genetic analysis, fewer N-insertions in productive TCRs were reported among donors in an Asian-associated ancestry cluster than the roughly 640-donor mean. Across donors, most TCR sequences were observed very rarely, whereas some public TCRs were present in many individuals. The classifier was reported to diagnose cytomegalovirus status with high specificity and sensitivity in both the original cohort and the validation cohort. Assigning TCR associations to individual alleles was difficult when HLA alleles, especially DR and DQ, strongly co-occurred. The study gave a list of roughly 150 TCR beta chains associated with cytomegalovirus. Correlated functional status among segregating V segments might reflect linkage disequilibrium, but an unknown experimental factor could not be ruled out. Three of the identified cytomegalovirus-associated TCR beta chains were confirmed in vitro to be specific for cytomegalovirus antigens. Because HLA typing was unavailable for some donors at each locus, only the typed subset was used in association tests. The authors suggested that the approach could potentially be generalized to other disease states and immunological phenotypes. An earlier analysis of approximately 570 of the donors showed that most TCR beta V segments appeared in productive rearrangements either about 87% or about 30% of the time, which broadly matched IMGT annotations. A later genetic analysis associated a missense DCLRE1C variant with V-gene and J-gene trimming of TCR beta chains, and an independent cohort replicated the association. A later analysis found that most CMV-associated TCR beta chains appeared HLA-restricted, with HLA associations seemingly driven largely by CMV exposure. The sequencing pipeline was judged likely to have produced a cluster of highly shared sequence variants as a technical artifact. In a later analysis, TCR association rates were found to vary across HLA loci, with the most associated TCRs seen for DRB1 alleles and the fewest for HLA-C alleles. Approximately 16 rarely observed V segments, including chromosome 9 orphons, were excluded from the earlier analysis of several hundred of the donors because counts were too low. A further reported finding was that TCR beta sequences accurately predicted the HLA-A and HLA-B alleles for most subjects in the first cohort. For the cohort, immune exposure information was limited to CMV serostatus.

Notes on this clone: The antigen it binds to is not known. No much larger clone is present one base from it, and per-base qualities are unavailable.

The receptor's source is a male donor in good health and CMV-seronegative. The rearrangement joined TRBV6-5 to TRBJ1-4; TRBD1 matches 9 bases in the middle. The sequenced material came from PBMCs. This receptor carries the CDR3 CASSYGQGTNEKLFF. The bases read TGTGCCAGCAGTTACGGACAGGGGACTAATGAAAAACTGTTTTTT.